The clone carrying this TCR beta chain appeared a single time. The target antigen is unknown. The naive CD8 fraction comprised CD45RO-negative cells positively selected for CCR7 and excluded terminally differentiated effector memory CD45RA+ cells. The method was immunoSEQ multiplex PCR; TCRdb's version includes in-frame clones alone and lacks a portion of them. The sample comprises roughly 600,000 clones, roughly 98% of which are singletons, and 0.25% to 0.35% rests with the top ten. These data belong to a study of shared clonotypes between healthy human individuals. Study observations and caveats: Sampling was confined to blood; repertoires within tissues likely differ. For sorted subsets, rarefaction showed incomplete sequencing despite large depth.

Germline CDR1 is SQVTM and CDR2 is ANQGSEA. V lost 0 bases, J lost 4 bases, and 5 bases stayed unmatched. This CDR3 is 15 amino acids long. The chain employs TRBV29-1 and TRBJ2-1, with 8 bases that match TRBD1. The clonotype comes from a man aged 25-45 years in good health. The material sequenced was naive CD8+ T cells sorted from blood. The chain's CDR3 is CSVEDGRGRYNEQFF. CDR3 DNA: TGCAGCGTTGAAGACGGCAGGGGGCGATACAATGAGCAGTTCTTC.